The rows below give T cell receptor beta chains drawn from one sample of a study of OX40 agonist ivuxolimab in advanced cancers. Assay used: immunoSEQ multiplex PCR; TCRdb lists only in-frame clones, some missing. Of about 54,000 clones listed, approximately 90% were seen once; the top ten hold around 12%. Sequenced here: CD4+ or CD8+ T cells sorted from blood, sampled in a trial of the OX40 agonist ivuxolimab. All receptors derive from an adult with an advanced solid tumor such as melanoma, head and neck, liver or kidney cancer. CDR3s include the opening cysteine and the closing phenylalanine or tryptophan. D genes are given only for firm matches. Rows give clone size only sometimes, using once, few, many, or a class for an expanded clone.

clone size	D gene	J gene	V gene	CDR3 protein	CDR3 DNA
NA	NA	TRBJ2-7	TRBV15	CATSRSRDGFYEQYF	TGTGCCACCAGCAGATCCCGGGACGGTTTCTACGAGCAGTACTTC
NA	TRBD1	TRBJ2-1	TRBV2	CASTMGQGSYNEQFF	TGTGCCAGCACCATGGGACAGGGGTCCTACAATGAGCAGTTCTTC
NA	TRBD2	TRBJ2-3	TRBV5-1	CASSLTSGNPTDTQYF	TGCGCCAGCAGCTTAACTAGCGGGAACCCCACAGATACGCAGTATTTT
NA	NA	TRBJ2-7	TRBV5-5	CASSLSPTDIYEQYF	TGTGCCAGCAGCTTGTCCCCAACAGATATATACGAGCAGTACTTC
NA	NA	TRBJ1-1	TRBV6-1	CASSRIRGYGTEAFF	TGTGCCAGCTCAAGAATAAGGGGGTATGGCACTGAAGCTTTCTTT
NA	TRBD1	TRBJ2-7	TRBV6-1	CASSESWGRDRGNEQYF	TGTGCCAGCAGTGAATCTTGGGGAAGGGACAGGGGCAACGAGCAGTACTTC
NA	NA	TRBJ1-6	TRBV10-2	CASLQGLGSPLHF	TGCGCCAGCCTTCAGGGGCTCGGCTCACCCCTCCACTTT
NA	NA	TRBJ1-2	TRBV6-1	CASSSREEYGYTF	TGTGCCAGCAGTTCCCGGGAGGAATATGGCTACACCTTC
NA	NA	TRBJ1-2	TRBV12-5	CASAGDISNYGYTF	TGTGCTAGTGCCGGGGACATTTCCAACTATGGCTACACCTTC
NA	TRBD2	TRBJ2-7	TRBV7-2	CASSRLAGAYEQYF	TGTGCCAGCAGCCGACTAGCGGGGGCCTACGAGCAGTACTTC
NA	NA	TRBJ2-3	TRBV20-1	CSAISRDTQYF	TGCAGTGCTATATCGAGGGATACGCAGTATTTT
NA	TRBD2	TRBJ2-7	TRBV10-3	CAIRDLGGNYEQYF	TGTGCCATCAGGGACCTCGGGGGGAACTACGAGCAGTACTTC
NA	TRBD1	TRBJ1-2	TRBV10-3	CAISEGQGGTF	TGTGCCATCAGTGAGGGCCAGGGGGGTACCTTC
NA	NA	TRBJ1-5	TRBV7-2	CASSLKLDQPQHF	TGTGCCAGCAGCTTAAAGCTCGATCAGCCCCAGCATTTT
NA	NA	TRBJ2-6	TRBV6-1	CASSTGSSGANVLTF	TGTGCCAGCAGTACAGGAAGCTCTGGGGCCAACGTCCTGACTTTC
NA	TRBD1	TRBJ1-1	TRBV4-2	CASSQDKWTGTEAFF	TGTGCCAGCAGCCAAGATAAGTGGACAGGCACTGAAGCTTTCTTT
NA	NA	TRBJ1-2	TRBV4-1	CASSQYHSAGWRASMGYTF	TGCGCCAGCAGCCAATATCATTCCGCCGGGTGGAGGGCATCCATGGGCTACACCTTC
NA	NA	TRBJ1-4	TRBV5-4	CASSSQGGGEKLFF	TGTGCCAGCAGCTCCCAGGGAGGAGGTGAAAAACTGTTTTTT
NA	TRBD1	TRBJ2-5	TRBV9	CASSADRRQETQYF	TGTGCCAGCAGCGCGGACAGGAGGCAAGAGACCCAGTACTTC
NA	NA	TRBJ2-7	TRBV27	CASSQPGISYEQYF	TGTGCCAGCAGCCAACCGGGAATAAGCTACGAGCAGTACTTC
NA	NA	TRBJ2-7	TRBV19	CASSIGDWGYEQYF	TGTGCCAGTAGTATAGGAGACTGGGGATACGAGCAGTACTTC
NA	NA	TRBJ1-1	TRBV5-6	CASSSIRGGTEAFF	TGTGCCAGCAGCTCAATTCGAGGGGGCACTGAAGCTTTCTTT
NA	TRBD2	TRBJ2-5	TRBV6-5	CASSHGGEGTQYF	TGTGCCAGCAGTCACGGGGGGGAGGGGACCCAGTACTTC
NA	NA	TRBJ1-5	TRBV2	CASSAQGYSNQPQHF	TGTGCCAGCAGCGCCCAGGGATATAGCAATCAGCCCCAGCATTTT
NA	NA	TRBJ1-2	TRBV28	CASSGGWNYGYTF	TGTGCCAGCAGTGGGGGTTGGAACTATGGCTACACCTTC
NA	TRBD2	TRBJ2-3	TRBV5-1	CASSLGLAGVEDTQYF	TGCGCCAGCAGCTTAGGACTAGCGGGAGTTGAAGATACGCAGTATTTT
NA	NA	TRBJ1-5	TRBV5-6	CASSLARGGNQPQHF	TGTGCCAGCAGCCTGGCCCGGGGAGGCAATCAGCCCCAGCATTTT
NA	TRBD2	TRBJ2-2	TRBV5-4	CASSLGPGRGSPEELFF	TGTGCCAGCAGCTTGGGGCCCGGGAGGGGCTCACCGGAGGAGCTGTTTTTT
NA	TRBD2	TRBJ2-5	TRBV15	CATSRLLASGYQETQYF	TGTGCCACCAGCAGACTCTTGGCTAGCGGGTACCAAGAGACCCAGTACTTC
NA	NA	TRBJ2-6	TRBV7-3	CASSLRVSGANVLTF	TGTGCCAGCAGCTTAAGGGTATCTGGGGCCAACGTCCTGACTTTC
NA	TRBD1	TRBJ2-2	TRBV7-6	CASSLGQGSVTGELFF	TGTGCCAGCAGCTTGGGACAGGGTTCGGTCACCGGGGAGCTGTTTTTT
NA	TRBD2	TRBJ2-3	TRBV5-1	CASSLGERGVTDTQYF	TGCGCCAGCAGCTTGGGGGAGCGGGGGGTCACAGATACGCAGTATTTT
NA	NA	TRBJ1-2	TRBV29-1	CSATVEANYGYTF	TGCAGCGCCACGGTGGAGGCTAACTATGGCTACACCTTC
NA	NA	TRBJ1-1	TRBV30	CAWRQGNPPKFAFF	TGTGCCTGGAGGCAGGGGAACCCCCCGAAGTTTGCTTTCTTT
NA	TRBD2	TRBJ2-3	TRBV7-2	CASRPFERGFADTQYF	TGTGCCAGCAGACCATTCGAGCGGGGGTTCGCAGATACGCAGTATTTT
NA	NA	TRBJ2-7	TRBV11-2	CASSRAGYEQYF	TGTGCCAGCAGCCGCGCGGGGTACGAGCAGTACTTC
NA	NA	TRBJ1-1	TRBV28	CASSPPPETTEAFF	TGTGCCAGCAGTCCCCCGCCCGAGACTACTGAAGCTTTCTTT
NA	NA	TRBJ2-2	TRBV2	CASSEDGLPNTGELFF	TGTGCCAGCAGTGAGGACGGACTACCGAACACCGGGGAGCTGTTTTTT
few	NA	TRBJ2-7	TRBV28	CASSLHPYEQYF	TGTGCCAGCAGTCTTCACCCCTACGAGCAGTACTTC
NA	TRBD1	TRBJ1-5	TRBV19	CASSSPRDSPYQPQHF	TGTGCCAGTAGTAGCCCACGGGACAGCCCCTATCAGCCCCAGCATTTT
NA	TRBD1	TRBJ2-2	TRBV7-8	CASSQRLRDRGTNGGLFF	TGTGCCAGCAGCCAAAGACTCCGGGACAGGGGAACCAATGGGGGGCTGTTTTTT
NA	TRBD2	TRBJ2-7	TRBV27	CASSLTVASGTYEQYF	TGTGCCAGCAGTTTAACCGTAGCTAGCGGGACCTACGAGCAGTACTTC
NA	NA	TRBJ1-5	TRBV7-6	CASSLGVLSNQPQHF	TGTGCCAGCAGCTTAGGGGTTCTAAGCAATCAGCCCCAGCATTTT
NA	NA	TRBJ1-1	TRBV5-1	CASSLWGQNTEAFF	TGCGCCAGCAGCTTATGGGGCCAGAACACTGAAGCTTTCTTT
few	NA	TRBJ1-4	TRBV6-6	CASSPQGWVGEKLFF	TGTGCCAGCAGTCCACAGGGCTGGGTGGGTGAAAAACTGTTTTTT
NA	NA	TRBJ2-7	TRBV15	CATSRDRMAFSYEQYF	TGTGCCACCAGCAGAGATCGCATGGCATTTTCCTACGAGCAGTACTTC
NA	NA	TRBJ1-1	TRBV7-2	CASSPYAEAFF	TGTGCCAGCAGCCCCTACGCTGAAGCTTTCTTT
NA	NA	TRBJ1-1	TRBV9	CASSVGPNTEAFF	TGTGCCAGCAGCGTAGGACCGAACACTGAAGCTTTCTTT
NA	TRBD2	TRBJ2-5	TRBV6-6	CASSQTGGGTQYF	TGTGCCAGCAGCCAGACTGGGGGGGGAACCCAGTACTTC
NA	NA	TRBJ1-5	TRBV4-3	CASQGWPGSNQPQHF	TGCGCCAGCCAGGGGTGGCCGGGGAGCAATCAGCCCCAGCATTTT